The next 22 T cell receptor beta chains were all read from a single sample in a study of T cell changes during pregnancy in multiple sclerosis. Measured with immunoSEQ multiplex PCR; TCRdb has only the in-frame clones, and not every one. The sample includes over 65,000 clones, about 89% of them seen just once. This sample comprised peripheral blood, obtained in the second trimester of pregnancy. The receptors derive from a female donor with multiple sclerosis, enrolled in a pregnancy study.

The chain combines TRBV10-3 with TRBJ2-1, with D possibly being TRBD2 (6 bases). Trimming removed 8 bases from V and 0 bases from J, with 17 bases in between. This CDR3 spans 16 amino acids. Germline lookup yields CDR1 ENHRY and CDR2 SYGVKD. CDR3 DNA: TGTGCCATCGTGGAGGGTCTGGGAGGCTCCTACAATGAGCAGTTCTTC. Its protein is CAIVEGLGGSYNEQFF.

This sequence joins TRBV27 and TRBJ2-5, with D perhaps matching TRBD2 (6 bases). Germline values: CDR1 MNHEY, CDR2 SMNVEV (reference sequence). With 2 bases removed from V and 5 bases from J, the gap between germline ends came to 9 bases. CDR3 length: 13 residues. CDR3 sequence: CASSLTSWETQYF. The CDR3 DNA is TGTGCCAGCAGTTTAACTAGCTGGGAGACCCAGTACTTC.

The chain combines TRBV25-1 with TRBJ2-5; 7 bases match TRBD1. The V gene's germline CDR1 is MGHDK and CDR2 SYGVNS. There are 15 residues in the CDR3. V trimming: 3 bases; J trimming: 0 bases; junction bases outside the gene matches: 4. CDR3 DNA sequence: TGTGCCAGCAGTGATGGGACAGTGTACCAAGAGACCCAGTACTTC. Protein: CASSDGTVYQETQYF.

The rearrangement uses TRBV5-5 and TRBJ2-3, with 9 bases matching TRBD1. The V gene's germline CDR1 is SGHKS and CDR2 YYEKEE (reference sequence). V shed 1 base, J shed 2 bases, and the junction held 17 bases outside the gene matches. The CDR3 runs 20 residues. The CDR3 bases are TGTGCCAGCAGCTTGCGCATCTCCGGGACAGGGAACCCCCACACAGATACGCAGTATTTT. Residues: CASSLRISGTGNPHTDTQYF.

J is TRBJ2-2 and V is TRBV7-8; 7 bases fit TRBD1. J was trimmed by 6 bases and V by 2 bases; bases with no gene match: 9. The CDR3 spans 16 residues. Germline CDR1 reads SGHVS; CDR2 reads FQNEAQ. CDR3 in amino acids: CASSLRLDRVPGELFF. The CDR3 nucleotides read TGTGCCAGCAGCTTAAGGCTCGACAGGGTTCCCGGGGAGCTGTTTTTT.

The sample holds a few counts of this clone. This rearrangement joins TRBV7-3 to TRBJ1-2; D ambiguous. V was trimmed by 5 bases and J by 2 bases, leaving 18 bases between them. The CDR3 length is 16 residues. Per the germline V gene, CDR1 is SGHTA and CDR2 is FQGTGA. In DNA form, the CDR3 reads TGTGCCAGCAGCCCCTCGCGAGACACCCAGAACTATGGCTACACCTTC. As protein: CASSPSRDTQNYGYTF. The variable domain in full, with the rest retrieved from reference TRBV7-3 and TRBJ1-2, is GAGVSQTPSNKVTEKGKYVELRCDPISGHTALYWYRQSLGQGPEFLIYFQGTGAADDSGLPNDRFFAVRPEGSVSTLKIQRTERGDSAVYLCASSPSRDTQNYGYTFGSGTRLTVV.

Comments on this clone: Other DNA sequences in the same sample also yield this CDR3. The chain is built from TRBV30 and TRBJ1-2; D is unresolved. This CDR3 contains 14 residues. CDR1 is GTSNPN, CDR2 SVGIG, per germline (reference sequence). V shed 0 bases and J shed 0 bases, with 8 bases lying between them. CDR3 amino acids: CAWSVLLTNYGYTF. CDR3 nucleotides: TGTGCCTGGAGTGTCCTTCTAACTAACTATGGCTACACCTTC.

This clone was observed a handful of times. This chain links TRBV5-8 with TRBJ2-7; TRBD2 matches 8 bases. This CDR3 comprises 14 residues. CDR1 and CDR2 from the germline V gene are SGHTS and YDEGEE. Trimming at V came to 5 bases and at J to 2 bases, leaving 6 bases not matched to a gene. The DNA for the CDR3 is TGTGCCAGCAGGACTAGGCGGGGGGCCTACGAGCAGTACTTC. Its translation: CASRTRRGAYEQYF.

This clone was picked up one time. V gene TRBV7-6 combines with J gene TRBJ1-1, with D possibly TRBD1 on 6 matching bases. Germline CDR1 and CDR2: SGHVS and FNYEAQ. The V end lost 6 bases, the J end lost 5 bases, and 13 bases lay between the germline ends. The CDR3 extends over 13 amino acids. CDR3 sequence reads: CASSRQVGTEAFF. CDR3 DNA: TGTGCCAGCAGTCGACAGGTTGGAACTGAAGCTTTCTTT.

The V gene is TRBV19, the J gene TRBJ1-2; 9 bases align to TRBD1. Unmatched junction bases numbered 3, after V lost 6 bases and J lost 4 bases. The germline V gene encodes CDR1 LNHDA and CDR2 SQIVND (reference sequence). This CDR3 region has 13 residues. CDR3 sequence reads: CASRTGGLYGYTF. The CDR3 DNA follows: TGTGCCAGTAGGACAGGGGGACTCTATGGCTACACCTTC.

In this sample, this clone turned up once. The CDR3 coding sequence is TGTGCCAGCAGCTTACGCCTGGCGGAATCACAAGAGACCCAGTACTTC. Its protein product is CASSLRLAESQETQYF. The rearrangement joins TRBV7-2 to TRBJ2-5; D unresolved. V lost 2 bases to trimming and J lost 2 bases, with 15 bases between them. Germline loops: CDR1 SGHTA, CDR2 FQGNSA. This CDR3 region has 16 residues.

This chain connects TRBV9 to TRBJ1-2, with 8 bases that match TRBD1. V lost 0 bases and J lost 2; bases outside the gene matches: 3. The CDR3 covers 15 residues. The germline gives CDR1 SGDLS, CDR2 YYNGEE. As DNA, the CDR3 is TGTGCCAGCAGCGTAGCCCGGACAGGGAACTATGGCTACACCTTC. It is translated as CASSVARTGNYGYTF. Looking up the rest from reference TRBV9 and TRBJ1-2 gives the full variable domain: DSGVTQTPKHLITATGQRVTLRCSPRSGDLSVYWYQQSLDQGLQFLIQYYNGEERAKGNILERFSAQQFPDLHSELNLSSLELGDSALYFCASSVARTGNYGYTFGSGTRLTVV.

The chain has TRBV9 and TRBJ1-3; possible D gene TRBD1, 6 bases. The CDR3 runs to 15 residues. V was shortened by 5 bases and J by 2 bases, with 14 bases between the two germline ends. CDR1 is SGDLS, CDR2 YYNGEE, per germline. CDR3 in DNA: TGTGCCAGCAGTCCTACAGGGCTTCCTGGAAACACCATATATTTT. Translating gives CASSPTGLPGNTIYF. The whole variable domain, remainder taken from reference TRBV9 and TRBJ1-3, is DSGVTQTPKHLITATGQRVTLRCSPRSGDLSVYWYQQSLDQGLQFLIQYYNGEERAKGNILERFSAQQFPDLHSELNLSSLELGDSALYFCASSPTGLPGNTIYFGEGSWLTVV.

V usage is TRBV6-1 and J usage is TRBJ2-3, with D tentatively TRBD2 (5 bases). CDR1 and CDR2 from the germline V gene are MNHNS and SASEGT. The CDR3 consists of 14 residues. V lost 8 bases and J 0 bases, leaving 12 bases between the germline ends. Here the CDR3 reads CASHTRGSTDTQYF. CDR3 sequence (DNA): TGTGCCAGCCACACTAGAGGCAGCACAGATACGCAGTATTTT.

The chain uses TRBV19 and TRBJ2-3, with 7 bases fitting TRBD1. The ends lost 6 bases at V and 5 bases at J; junction bases unmatched: 17. The CDR3 runs 17 residues. Looked up from germline, CDR1 is LNHDA and CDR2 is SQIVND (reference sequence). CDR3 sequence reads: CASRRPGDRGHGDTQYF. CDR3 nucleotides: TGTGCCAGTAGACGGCCCGGGGACAGAGGACACGGAGATACGCAGTATTTT.

Here the CDR3 reads CASSSHSLAGNEQFF. The CDR3 nucleotides are TGTGCCAGCAGCTCCCATTCGCTAGCCGGTAATGAGCAGTTCTTC. V is TRBV7-9 and J is TRBJ2-1; the D gene is possibly TRBD2 (5 bases). CDR1 and CDR2 (germline): SEHNR, FQNEAQ (reference sequence). The CDR3 has 15 residues. The germline V and J ends were trimmed by 4 bases and 7 bases, with 17 bases remaining between them.

This clone appeared once. This rearrangement joins TRBV19 to TRBJ1-1, with a weak D call TRBD1 (6 bases). The V gene's germline CDR1 is LNHDA and CDR2 SQIVND (reference sequence). The CDR3 runs 17 residues. V was pared by 5 bases and J by 5 bases, with 24 bases between. CDR3 nucleotide sequence: TGTGCCAGTAGTCCGATAACTGTTGATCGGGGGGCGACTGAAGCTTTCTTT. This translates into CASSPITVDRGATEAFF. The full variable domain, completed using reference TRBV19 and TRBJ1-1, is DGGITQSPKYLFRKEGQNVTLSCEQNLNHDAMYWYRQDPGQGLRLIYYSQIVNDFQKGDIAEGYSVSREKKESFPLTVTSAQKNPTAFYLCASSPITVDRGATEAFFGQGTRLTVV.

The rearrangement links TRBV9 to TRBJ2-5; TRBD2 matches at 8 bases. Trimming at V came to 4 bases and at J to 4 bases, leaving 6 bases not matched to a gene. CDR3 size: 14 residues. Germline V lookup: CDR1 SGDLS, CDR2 YYNGEE. The CDR3 region is CASSPPGGGETQYF. For the CDR3, the DNA is TGTGCCAGCAGCCCCCCGGGGGGGGGAGAGACCCAGTACTTC.

The rearrangement joins TRBV6-5 to TRBJ1-3; D gene ambiguous. The CDR3 extends over 15 amino acids. The V gene lost 2 bases and the J gene lost 0 bases, with 8 bases spanning the gap. Germline values: CDR1 MNHEY, CDR2 SVGAGI. DNA for the CDR3: TGTGCCAGCAGTTACGGAGTGCTCTCTGGAAACACCATATATTTT. Translating it yields CASSYGVLSGNTIYF.

This chain uses TRBV6-1 with TRBJ2-7, with 9 bases aligning to TRBD1. V gave up 7 bases and J gave up 5 bases; unmatched junction bases: 6. From germline, CDR1 is MNHNS and CDR2 SASEGT. The CDR3 consists of 13 residues. CDR3 amino acids: CASTSGQGNEQYF. The CDR3 bases are TGTGCCAGCACGTCGGGACAGGGAAACGAGCAGTACTTC.

This CDR3 is CATSRTGQGTEPQHF. DNA of the CDR3: TGTGCCACCAGCAGAACAGGACAGGGGACGGAGCCCCAGCATTTT. The rearrangement joins TRBV15 to TRBJ1-5, with TRBD1 matching 9 bases. After removal of 2 bases from V and 8 bases from J, the junction contained 7 bases not matched to a gene. From germline, CDR1 is LNHNV and CDR2 YYDKDF (reference sequence). CDR3 size: 15 residues.

Only a few counts were recorded for this clone. CDR3 in DNA: TGTGCCAGCAGTTTACAGTTCTATGGCTACACCTTC. It translates to CASSLQFYGYTF. This rearrangement joins TRBV28 to TRBJ1-2; D not certain. The CDR3 runs 12 residues. Per germline, CDR1 MDHEN and CDR2 SYDVKM. Trimming took 2 bases from V and 4 from J, leaving 5 bases between them.